These 15 T cell receptor beta chains share one sample of origin, sequenced in a study of shared clonotypes between healthy human individuals. Assay: immunoSEQ multiplex PCR; the TCRdb copy retains only in-frame clones and omits some. The data contain approximately 810,000 clones, around 93% of them singletons. Cells designated naive CD8 were CD45RO-negative and were positively selected for CCR7, with terminally differentiated effector memory CD45RA+ cells excluded. Sequences were obtained from naive CD8+ T cells sorted from blood. The origin of the receptors is a man aged 30 to 39 in good health.

The rearrangement links TRBV4-1 to TRBJ2-1; D is unclear. V lost 5 bases and J 5 bases, leaving 4 bases between the germline ends. The CDR3 is made up of 11 amino acids. Germline V gene lookup returns CDR1 MGHRA and CDR2 YSYEKL. Written as DNA, the CDR3 is TGCGCCAGCAGCTTCAACAATGAGCAGTTCTTC. As protein: CASSFNNEQFF.

The chain employs TRBV5-1 and TRBJ2-1, with D perhaps TRBD2 (5 bases). This CDR3 contains 17 residues. V was trimmed by 0 bases and J by 7 bases, leaving 20 bases between them. Germline loops: CDR1 SGHRS, CDR2 YFSETQ. DNA of the CDR3: TGCGCCAGCAGCTTGGCCTTTTCACTAGATTCGGGGAATGAGCAGTTCTTC. Its protein is CASSLAFSLDSGNEQFF.

V gene TRBV7-9 combines with J gene TRBJ2-5, with 7 bases lining up with TRBD1. Germline V CDR1 and CDR2: SEHNR, FQNEAQ (reference sequence). This CDR3 has 15 amino acids. Trimming cost V 4 bases and J 0 bases; bases outside gene matches: 5. CDR3 in DNA: TGTGCCAGCAGCTCCCAGACAGGGCACCAAGAGACCCAGTACTTC. Amino acids: CASSSQTGHQETQYF.

V and J are TRBV19 and TRBJ1-2, with 10 bases fitting TRBD1. The CDR3 runs 15 residues. Germline assignment: CDR1 LNHDA and CDR2 SQIVND (reference sequence). V lost 7 bases and J lost 4; bases outside the gene matches: 9. CDR3 sequence reads: CASTMTGGSGYGYTF. The DNA of the CDR3 is TGTGCCAGTACCATGACAGGGGGCTCTGGCTATGGCTACACCTTC.

The rearrangement uses TRBV6-5 and TRBJ2-7, with D hard to call. With 7 bases removed from V and 4 bases from J, the gap between germline ends came to 17 bases. CDR3 length: 14 amino acids. Germline assignment: CDR1 MNHEY and CDR2 SVGAGI. CDR3 DNA: TGTGCCAGCACGAGCCCGCCGCCCTATTACGAGCAGTACTTC. Its translation: CASTSPPPYYEQYF.

This chain uses TRBV7-9 with TRBJ1-2, with 12 bases fitting TRBD1. The CDR3 loop spans 15 amino acids. V dropped 5 bases and J dropped 8; count of bases not matched to a gene: 9. In germline, CDR1 is SEHNR, CDR2 FQNEAQ (reference sequence). CDR3 sequence reads: CASSVPRDRGRGYTF. The CDR3 bases are TGTGCCAGCAGCGTACCCCGGGACAGGGGGCGCGGCTACACCTTC.

The rearrangement links TRBV29-1 to TRBJ1-1, with D uncertain. V was shortened by 4 bases and J by 0 bases, with 9 bases between the two germline ends. The CDR3 has 13 amino acids. Germline CDR1 SQVTM, CDR2 ANQGSEA. CDR3: CSVGSGMNTEAFF. As DNA, the CDR3 is TGCAGCGTTGGTTCAGGAATGAACACTGAAGCTTTCTTT.

V and J are TRBV4-1 and TRBJ1-4; TRBD1 aligns across 9 bases. The CDR3 runs to 17 residues. V shed 1 base and J 4 bases; nucleotides not matched to a gene: 7. Germline assignment: CDR1 MGHRA and CDR2 YSYEKL. DNA of the CDR3: TGCGCCAGCAGCCAAGGAAGGACAGGGGAGGGTAATGAAAAACTGTTTTTT. This gives the protein CASSQGRTGEGNEKLFF.

V gene TRBV5-6 combines with J gene TRBJ1-2, with D unclear. CDR1 is SGHDT and CDR2 is YYEEEE in the germline V gene. V was pared by 0 bases and J by 7 bases, with 13 bases between. This CDR3 spans 14 amino acids. Here the CDR3 DNA reads TGTGCCAGCAGCTTGGGGGATAGCGCTAGTGGCTACACCTTC. Its protein is CASSLGDSASGYTF.

The chain has TRBV28 and TRBJ1-5, with TRBD1 matching 9 bases. Germline V gene data show CDR1 as MDHEN and CDR2 as SYDVKM. The CDR3 is 14 amino acids. V trimming: 6 bases; J trimming: 2 bases; junction bases outside the gene matches: 2. This chain's CDR3 is CASRRDRGNQPQHF. CDR3 bases: TGTGCCAGCAGGAGGGACAGGGGCAATCAGCCCCAGCATTTT.

The rearrangement joins TRBV12-5 to TRBJ2-1, with unresolved D. Deletions cut 1 base from V and 8 bases from J, with 6 bases between. CDR1 is LGHNT, CDR2 FRNRAP, per germline. The length of the CDR3 is 12 residues. CDR3 in DNA: TGTGCTAGTGGTTTGGGGAGCGATGAGCAGTTCTTC. Amino acids: CASGLGSDEQFF.

In nucleotides, the CDR3 is TGTGCCAGTCCCCCTCGGGACAGATACTACAATGAGCAGTTCTTC. It translates to CASPPRDRYYNEQFF. The J gene is TRBJ2-1, the V gene TRBV6-1; 7 nucleotides match TRBD1. J gave up 3 bases and V 9 bases, and 11 bases lay outside the gene matches. Germline assignment: CDR1 MNHNS and CDR2 SASEGT. The CDR3 has 15 amino acids.

The rearrangement links TRBV9 to TRBJ2-2; possibly TRBD1 for D (5 bases). CDR1 is SGDLS and CDR2 is YYNGEE in the germline V gene. The V gene lost 3 bases and the J gene lost 4 bases, with 19 bases spanning the gap. The CDR3 covers 17 residues. The CDR3 loop is CASSAPLPGSSTGELFF. CDR3 sequence (DNA): TGTGCCAGCAGCGCCCCCCTTCCAGGGTCGAGCACCGGGGAGCTGTTTTTT.

A note on this clone: This sample includes further DNA sequences coding for the same CDR3. This chain uses TRBV7-9 with TRBJ2-5; D call uncertain. This CDR3 comprises 13 residues. Germline-derived CDR1 and CDR2 are SEHNR and FQNEAQ (reference sequence). Trimming removed 2 bases at V and 2 bases at J, with 6 bases between. The CDR3 DNA sequence: TGTGCCAGCAGCTTATTCAGTCAAGAGACCCAGTACTTC. It yields the protein CASSLFSQETQYF.

V is TRBV5-6 and J is TRBJ1-5; D is unclear. The V end lost 3 bases, the J end lost 3 bases, and 13 bases lay between the germline ends. This CDR3 spans 15 amino acids. Germline CDR1 reads SGHDT; CDR2 reads YYEEEE. CDR3 DNA sequence: TGTGCCAGCAGCTACGGCGGGGAGCCCAATCAGCCCCAGCATTTT. This encodes CASSYGGEPNQPQHF.